These 6 T cell receptor beta chains were sequenced from one sample in a study of T-cell memory formation after mild COVID-19. Via MiXCR, TCRdb re-called the 5' RACE reads, giving one row per CDR3 protein. The sample carries roughly 370,000 distinct CDR3 sequences, 16% recorded once. The sequencing input was PBMCs or a T cell subset sorted from them (not recorded which). The receptors here all came from a man between 18 and 35 years old who had mild COVID-19 (a few samples of this study predate the infection). Cell type and time point are not known.

There are many counts of this clonotype. The chain links TRBV4-3 to TRBJ2-1; 8 bases line up with TRBD2. Germline CDR1 is LGHNA and CDR2 is YSLEER. J gave up 6 bases and V 4 bases, and 5 bases lay outside the gene matches. The CDR3 loop spans 14 amino acids. The chain's CDR3 is CASSRGGGLNEQFF. The CDR3 DNA is TGCGCCAGCAGCCGCGGCGGGGGGCTCAATGAGCAGTTCTTC.

The chain is built from TRBV9 and TRBJ1-6; D is undetermined. Trimming took 4 bases from V and 9 from J, leaving 17 bases between them. Germline CDR1 SGDLS, CDR2 YYNGEE. CDR3 length equals 15 residues. Here the CDR3 DNA reads TGTGCCAGCAGCCCCGGTGGAGGGCTGGCTTCACCCCTCCACTTT. It translates to CASSPGGGLASPLHF.

J is TRBJ1-3 and V is TRBV4-3; no definite D call. Germline V lookup: CDR1 LGHNA, CDR2 YSLEER. The V end lost 6 bases, the J end lost 0 bases, and 15 bases lay between the germline ends. The CDR3 length is 16 residues. The CDR3 loop is CASRAMSTDSGNTIYF. Here the CDR3 DNA reads TGCGCCAGCAGGGCTATGTCTACCGACTCTGGAAACACCATATATTTT.

V gene TRBV20-1 combines with J gene TRBJ2-5; the D gene is possibly TRBD2 (6 bases). This CDR3 is 15 amino acids long. V lost 0 bases to trimming and J lost 5 bases, with 16 bases between them. Looked up from germline, CDR1 is DFQATT and CDR2 is SNEGSKA (reference sequence). CDR3 sequence: CSARDGLAPRETQYF. Here the CDR3 DNA reads TGCAGTGCTAGAGATGGGCTAGCGCCCCGGGAGACCCAGTACTTC.

V is TRBV5-1 and J is TRBJ1-2; TRBD1 matches at 8 bases. V shed 4 bases, J shed 2 bases, and the junction held 7 bases outside the gene matches. The CDR3 contains 15 residues. Germline CDR1 reads SGHRS; CDR2 reads YFSETQ. CDR3 coding DNA: TGCGCCAGCAGCGGGACGGGACAGGAGAACTATGGCTACACCTTC. The encoded protein is CASSGTGQENYGYTF.

The rearrangement links TRBV7-9 to TRBJ2-7; 8 positions match TRBD1. Germline assignment: CDR1 SEHNR and CDR2 FQNEAQ (reference sequence). This CDR3 contains 12 residues. Unmatched junction bases numbered 8, after V lost 10 bases and J lost 6 bases. CDR3 region: CAIAQGAGEQYV. The CDR3 coding sequence is TGTGCCATCGCGCAGGGGGCGGGCGAGCAGTACGTC.